This T cell receptor (beta chain) comes out of a study of T cells in Graves' hyperthyroidism and ophthalmopathy. Whole-study results and caveats: Model output signaled ophthalmopathy a median around 6.9 months ahead of onset. Appearing also in blood were most of the thyroid clonotypes expanded above 0.001.

Hyperthyroidism of Graves' type that showed no ophthalmopathy progression within 18 months was stable. PBMCs were obtained from approximately 10 ml fresh peripheral blood. In this sample, this clonotype turned up many times. The antigen remains unidentified. TCR beta CDR3 region amplification was performed from RNA transcripts. In the first-round RT-PCR of the TCR CDR3, the HTBI primer set was used. TCRdb re-analysed the multiplex PCR reads in MiXCR, keeping a single row per CDR3 protein. The sample contains under 800,000 distinct CDR3 sequences, 12% to 15% of which appear only once. V was clipped by 2 bases and J by 6 bases; unmatched bases: 16. Germline V CDR1 and CDR2: SGHRS, YFSETQ. The length of the CDR3 is 20 residues.

The rearrangement joins TRBV5-1 to TRBJ2-1; 14 bases line up with TRBD2. This clonotype was sampled from a young woman with Graves' hyperthyroidism. Sequencing was carried out using blood. The CDR3 sequence is CASSFPIPGTSGRRVNEQFF. DNA of the CDR3: TGCGCCAGCAGCTTCCCCATTCCCGGGACTAGCGGGAGAAGAGTCAATGAGCAGTTCTTC. Full variable domain (missing parts from reference TRBV5-1 and TRBJ2-1): KAGVTQTPRYLIKTRGQQVTLSCSPISGHRSVSWYQQTPGQGLQFLFEYFSETQRNKGNFPGRFSGRQFSNSRSEMNVSTLELGDSALYLCASSFPIPGTSGRRVNEQFFGPGTRLTVL.